Listed below are T cell receptor beta chains from one sample, sequenced in a study of CD8+ T cells in alopecia areata. Only in-frame clones appear in the TCRdb table, and some are missing; sequencing was by immunoSEQ multiplex PCR. This sample has some 180,000 clones; about 55% occur once, and the top ten carry 10% to 14%. The sample here was CD8+ T cells sorted from blood, taken at week 24, from a patient treated with tofacitinib. The receptors were sampled from a human donor with alopecia areata. Each CDR3 is given with its conserved first and last residue. The D gene is left open where the match is weak. Not every row has a clone size; where given, it reads once, few, many or a size class.

j_call d_call v_call clone_size cdr3_nt cdr3_aa
TRBJ2-7 TRBD2 TRBV13 NA TGTGCCAGCAGCTTAAGACTAGCGGGGGGGCCATACGAGCAGTACTTC CASSLRLAGGPYEQYF
TRBJ1-5 TRBD1 TRBV30 NA TGTGCCTGGAGCGGACAGGGGCGGCAGCCCCAGCATTTT CAWSGQGRQPQHF
TRBJ1-1 NA TRBV19 NA TGTGCCAGTAGTATCTCCAGGACAAACCCGTACGCTTTCTTT CASSISRTNPYAFF
TRBJ2-1 TRBD1 TRBV7-6 NA TGTGCCAGCAGCCATGAGACAGGGCCCTACAATGAGCAGTTCTTC CASSHETGPYNEQFF
TRBJ2-3 NA TRBV9 NA TGTGCCAGCAGCGTTTCCTTAGCGAGTAGCACAGATACGCAGTATTTT CASSVSLASSTDTQYF
TRBJ1-2 TRBD1 TRBV29-1 few TGCAGCGTTGAAGTTCGGACAGGGGGCCGTGGCTACACCTTC CSVEVRTGGRGYTF
TRBJ1-1 TRBD1 TRBV6-5 NA TGTGCCAGCAGGTGGACAGGGGGCACTGAAGCTTTCTTT CASRWTGGTEAFF
TRBJ2-7 NA TRBV5-6 few TGTGCCAGCAGCTTTCCAACAGGGACCAACGAGCAGTACTTC CASSFPTGTNEQYF
TRBJ1-2 NA TRBV30 NA TGTGCCTGGGAGGGGGTGGACTCCCTAGGCTATGGCTACACCTTC CAWEGVDSLGYGYTF
TRBJ1-6 TRBD1 TRBV30 NA TGTGCCTGGAGTGCAGGGCAGGGGGCTTCACCCCTCCACTTT CAWSAGQGASPLHF